A single sample is the source of the 23 T cell receptor beta chains below, sequenced in a study of PD-1 blockade in mismatch repair-deficient tumors. The assay was immunoSEQ multiplex PCR, and TCRdb's table has in-frame clones only and misses some. The sample yields 130,000 or so clones, about 88% seen once. The sample in question was peripheral blood, obtained 44 weeks after starting pembrolizumab. Source of these receptors: an adult with mismatch repair-deficient cancer.

The chain links TRBV7-2 to TRBJ2-3, with D hard to call. The germline gives CDR1 SGHTA, CDR2 FQGNSA. CDR3 length equals 12 residues. V lost 4 bases to trimming and J lost 6 bases, with 8 bases between them. CDR3 DNA: TGTGCCAGCAGCTGGGCCGCGGATACGCAGTATTTT. Its protein is CASSWAADTQYF.

The V and J genes are TRBV28 and TRBJ1-1, with TRBD1 as a possible D gene (5 bases). This CDR3 is 15 amino acids long. Germline CDR1 MDHEN, CDR2 SYDVKM. V was clipped by 4 bases and J by 2 bases, with 14 bases between them. CDR3 residues: CASSYSGWGNTEAFF. The CDR3 DNA is TGTGCCAGCAGTTACTCAGGGTGGGGAAACACTGAAGCTTTCTTT.

This chain uses TRBV6-6 with TRBJ2-5; no firm D call. This CDR3 has 14 amino acids. CDR1 and CDR2 from the germline V gene are MNHNY and SVGAGI (reference sequence). Trimming pared 1 base from V and 3 bases from J, leaving 9 bases between. The CDR3 region has the DNA TGTGCCAGCAGTTACTTCCGGGCAGAAGAGACCCAGTACTTC. It is translated as CASSYFRAEETQYF.

V is TRBV5-4 and J is TRBJ2-3; 7 bases fit TRBD2. Trimming cost V 0 bases and J 3 bases; bases outside gene matches: 7. CDR3 length: 16 amino acids. Germline lookup yields CDR1 SGHNT and CDR2 YYREEE (reference sequence). The CDR3 reads CASSLDERGGTDTQYF. DNA of the CDR3: TGTGCCAGCAGCTTGGACGAGCGGGGAGGAACAGATACGCAGTATTTT.

CDR3 in amino acids: CASRRVAGHNEQFF. CDR3 DNA: TGTGCCAGCAGGCGTGTGGCGGGCCACAATGAGCAGTTCTTC. This sequence joins TRBV2 and TRBJ2-1, with a tentative D call TRBD2 (5 bases). V was pared by 6 bases and J by 5 bases, with 14 bases between. This CDR3 spans 14 amino acids. The germline V gene has CDR1 SNHLY and CDR2 FYNNEI.

This chain links TRBV30 with TRBJ2-7, with D possibly TRBD1 on 6 matching bases. CDR1 is GTSNPN and CDR2 is SVGIG in the germline V gene (reference sequence). Trimming took off 2 bases at V and 6 bases at J, with 8 bases between the two ends. This CDR3 region has 11 residues. The CDR3 is CAWSRGTEQYF. The CDR3 DNA follows: TGTGCCTGGAGTAGGGGGACCGAGCAGTACTTC. The full variable domain, with the rest looked up from reference TRBV30 and TRBJ2-7, is SQTIHQWPATLVQPVGSPLSLECTVEGTSNPNLYWYRQAAGRGLQLLFYSVGIGQISSEVPQNLSASRPQDRQFILSSKKLLLSDSGFYLCAWSRGTEQYFGPGTRLTVT.

The rearrangement links TRBV4-2 to TRBJ2-5; 9 bases are a match to TRBD1. The J call is in doubt because the DNA end fits TRBJ2-7 better. Germline values: CDR1 LGHNA, CDR2 YNFKEQ. The CDR3 has 17 residues. The CDR3, as DNA: TGTGCCAGCAGCCAAGATTGGGAACAGGGGGCCTTCTACGAGCAGTACTTC. This translates into CASSQDWEQGAFYEQYF.

V gene TRBV28 combines with J gene TRBJ2-7; tentative D call: TRBD2 (6 bases). The CDR3 has 14 residues. V lost 2 bases to trimming and J lost 3 bases, with 11 bases between them. Germline V CDR1 and CDR2: MDHEN, SYDVKM. The CDR3 DNA follows: TGTGCCAGCAGTTTACTCGGGGGAATCTACGAGCAGTACTTC. Its translation: CASSLLGGIYEQYF.

This clone was found once. The chain recombines TRBV28 with TRBJ2-2; D possibly corresponds to TRBD2 (6 bases). The CDR3 has 14 residues. V dropped 1 base and J dropped 8 bases, with 11 bases sitting between them. Looked up from germline, CDR1 is MDHEN and CDR2 is SYDVKM. Here the CDR3 DNA reads TGTGCCAGCAGTTTATACTCGGGAGAGGGGGAGCTGTTTTTT. Its translation is CASSLYSGEGELFF.

The rearrangement uses TRBV13 and TRBJ2-5; D not certain. The V gene lost 1 base and the J gene lost 4 bases, with 16 bases spanning the gap. This CDR3 region has 16 residues. CDR1 is PRHDT and CDR2 is FYEKMQ in the germline V gene (reference sequence). CDR3 in amino acids: CASSLAATPWGETQYF. The DNA of the CDR3 is TGTGCCAGCAGCTTAGCGGCGACCCCCTGGGGAGAGACCCAGTACTTC.

This chain links TRBV5-1 with TRBJ1-2, with D unresolved. Trimming took 0 bases from V and 5 from J, leaving 5 bases between them. This CDR3 has 12 amino acids. Per germline, CDR1 SGHRS and CDR2 YFSETQ. The CDR3 DNA reads as TGCGCCAGCAGCTTGGATGAGTATGGCTACACCTTC. It translates to CASSLDEYGYTF.

The genes are TRBV5-1 and TRBJ1-2; D possibly corresponds to TRBD1 (5 bases). V shed 1 base and J shed 0 bases, with 13 bases lying between them. CDR1 and CDR2 (germline): SGHRS, YFSETQ. The CDR3 spans 16 residues. The CDR3 nucleotides read TGCGCCAGCAGCTTGAGGCAGGGAGCTTCTAACTATGGCTACACCTTC. Encoded protein: CASSLRQGASNYGYTF.

The rearrangement links TRBV4-3 to TRBJ2-5, with 9 bases lining up with TRBD1. Trimming cost V 2 bases and J 5 bases; bases outside gene matches: 6. The CDR3 has 15 amino acids. CDR1 is LGHNA, CDR2 YSLEER, per germline. The CDR3 coding sequence is TGCGCCAGCAGCCAAACTCCGGGACAGGGTGAGACCCAGTACTTC. Its translation: CASSQTPGQGETQYF.

The V and J genes are TRBV7-2 and TRBJ2-7; 10 nucleotides agree with TRBD1. V dropped 1 base and J dropped 6; count of bases not matched to a gene: 3. CDR1 is SGHTA and CDR2 is FQGNSA in the germline V gene. This CDR3 is built from 14 residues. The CDR3 sequence: CASSLGQGAGEQYF. CDR3 nucleotides: TGTGCCAGCAGCTTAGGACAGGGGGCTGGCGAGCAGTACTTC.

V is TRBV5-1 and J is TRBJ2-7; TRBD1 agrees at 9 bases. Unmatched junction bases numbered 6, after V lost 4 bases and J lost 7 bases. The CDR3 extends over 13 amino acids. Germline CDR1 is SGHRS and CDR2 is YFSETQ. The CDR3: CASSNRGLREQYF. The CDR3 bases are TGCGCCAGCAGCAACAGGGGGCTGCGGGAGCAGTACTTC. Supplemented by reference TRBV5-1 and TRBJ2-7, the full variable domain reads KAGVTQTPRYLIKTRGQQVTLSCSPISGHRSVSWYQQTPGQGLQFLFEYFSETQRNKGNFPGRFSGRQFSNSRSEMNVSTLELGDSALYLCASSNRGLREQYFGPGTRLTVT.

This rearrangement joins TRBV5-5 to TRBJ2-7, with TRBD1 matching over 10 bases. The V gene's germline CDR1 is SGHKS and CDR2 YYEKEE (reference sequence). J lost 5 bases, V lost 1 base, and 6 bases had no gene match. The CDR3 sequence is 15 residues long. The CDR3 DNA reads TGTGCCAGCAGCTTGTCCTTGGGACAGGGGCACGAGCAGTACTTC. Residues: CASSLSLGQGHEQYF.

The chain joins TRBV5-4 to TRBJ2-7, with D tentatively TRBD1 or TRBD2 (6 bases each). This CDR3 is built from 13 residues. Germline lookup yields CDR1 SGHNT and CDR2 YYREEE (reference sequence). Trimming pared 4 bases from V and 3 bases from J, leaving 11 bases between. CDR3 sequence reads: CASSRGTGYEQYF. Written as DNA, the CDR3 is TGTGCCAGCAGCAGGGGGACTGGCTACGAGCAGTACTTC.

The chain joins TRBV27 to TRBJ1-1, with D possibly matching TRBD1 (6 bases). Germline lookup yields CDR1 MNHEY and CDR2 SMNVEV (reference sequence). The CDR3 loop spans 19 amino acids. V was shortened by 2 bases and J by 0 bases, with 22 bases between the two germline ends. CDR3: CASSLTLDSYTNLNTEAFF. CDR3 DNA sequence: TGTGCCAGCAGTTTAACCCTGGACAGCTACACCAACTTGAACACTGAAGCTTTCTTT.

The chain carries TRBV7-6 and TRBJ2-5, with 9 bases that match TRBD2. The CDR3 loop spans 16 amino acids. The V gene's germline CDR1 is SGHVS and CDR2 FNYEAQ. After removal of 5 bases from V and 2 bases from J, the junction contained 9 bases not matched to a gene. CDR3: CASSRTVAGEQETQYF. DNA for the CDR3: TGTGCCAGCAGCCGGACGGTAGCGGGAGAACAAGAGACCCAGTACTTC.

The rearrangement links TRBV6-1 to TRBJ2-1; 8 positions agree with TRBD1. Losses at the gene ends were 5 bases for V and 7 bases for J; bases not matched to a gene: 10. The CDR3 has 15 amino acids. Germline CDR1 is MNHNS and CDR2 is SASEGT. In nucleotides, the CDR3 is TGTGCCAGCAGTTCACGGACAGGGAGTACGAATGAGCAGTTCTTC. Amino acids: CASSSRTGSTNEQFF.

The chain is built from TRBV5-1 and TRBJ2-7; D is uncertain. The V and J ends lost 0 bases and 3 bases respectively, with 7 bases between them. This CDR3 is built from 13 residues. Germline lookup yields CDR1 SGHRS and CDR2 YFSETQ. The CDR3 DNA follows: TGCGCCAGCAGCTTGGGCGAACACTACGAGCAGTACTTC. Translating gives CASSLGEHYEQYF.

This clone was recorded a few times. This chain joins TRBV10-1 and TRBJ2-7, with 7 bases aligning to TRBD1. The V gene's germline CDR1 is WNHNN and CDR2 SYGVQD (reference sequence). The CDR3 runs 12 residues. J lost 4 bases, V lost 8 bases, and 5 bases had no gene match. The CDR3 is CASYETGYEQYF. The CDR3 bases are TGCGCCAGCTACGAGACAGGGTACGAGCAGTACTTC.

This chain's CDR3 is CASSWGHLEGYGYTF. DNA of the CDR3: TGTGCCAGCAGCTGGGGACACCTAGAAGGGTATGGCTACACCTTC. The rearrangement joins TRBV7-9 to TRBJ1-2; weak D call: TRBD1 (6 bases). The ends were cut back, 4 bases at V and 5 bases at J, with 17 bases in the middle. CDR1 is SEHNR and CDR2 is FQNEAQ in the germline V gene (reference sequence). The CDR3 spans 15 residues.